The clone carrying this T cell receptor (beta chain) was counted many times. Its antigen is unidentified. The data belong to a study of neurological immune-mediated disorders. Findings and limits, study-wide: The expanded clones of different subjects shared no CDR3 amino acid sequences (suggesting private repertoires in all groups).

Via MiXCR, TCRdb re-called the 5' RACE reads, giving one row per CDR3 protein. The sample comprises 70,000 or so distinct CDR3 sequences, 3% to 4% of which are singletons, and 4.5% to 6.5% rests with the top ten. This CDR3 region has 14 residues. The V gene lost 7 bases and the J gene lost 8 bases, with 21 bases spanning the gap. CDR1 is SQVTM and CDR2 is ANQGSEA in the germline V gene. The chain couples TRBV29-1 to TRBJ2-1; TRBD1 is a possible D gene (5 bases). The receptor comes from a woman aged 45-59 years with multiple sclerosis. Sequencing input: PBMCs. The CDR3 protein is CSAEGDILRDEQFF. The CDR3 bases are TGCAGCGCCGAAGGGGATATCCTTAGGGATGAGCAGTTCTTC.